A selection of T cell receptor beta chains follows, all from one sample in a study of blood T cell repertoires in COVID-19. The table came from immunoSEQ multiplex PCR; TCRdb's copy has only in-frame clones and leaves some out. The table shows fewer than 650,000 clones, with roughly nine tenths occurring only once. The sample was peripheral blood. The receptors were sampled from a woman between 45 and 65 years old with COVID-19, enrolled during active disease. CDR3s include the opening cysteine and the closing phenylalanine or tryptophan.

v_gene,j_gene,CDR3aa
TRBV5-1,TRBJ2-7,CASSFGQGSGYEQYF
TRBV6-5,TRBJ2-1,CASGVQGISDEQFF
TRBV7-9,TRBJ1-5,CASTEGARQPQHF
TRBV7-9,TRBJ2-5,CASSLGVGGAPETQYF
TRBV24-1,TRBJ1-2,CATSLTWASGYTF
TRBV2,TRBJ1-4,CASSRGEGQGVEKLFF
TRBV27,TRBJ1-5,CASSSYSNQPQHF
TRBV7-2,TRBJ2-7,CASSHLDTSYEQYF
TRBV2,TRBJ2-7,CASSEAGGTYEQYF
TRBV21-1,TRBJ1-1,CASSKKREMDRGRDTEAFF
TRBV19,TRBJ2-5,CASSPMGGKETQYF
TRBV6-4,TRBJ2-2,CASNPTGDTGELFF
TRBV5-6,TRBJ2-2,CASSPTSGGYTGELFF
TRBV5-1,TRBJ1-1,CASSLAFGTGGKITEAFF
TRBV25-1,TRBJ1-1,CASRPGTGGTEAFF
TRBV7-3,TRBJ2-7,CASSPARRTYEQYF
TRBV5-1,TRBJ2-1,CASSLAQGVRNEQFF
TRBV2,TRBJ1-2,CASSGLLAALWDYTF
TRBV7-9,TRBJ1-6,CASSSGQAEITLHF
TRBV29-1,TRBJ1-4,CSVNREGEKLFF
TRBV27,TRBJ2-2,CASSSGLAGLTGELFF
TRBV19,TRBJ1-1,CASSSGALGTEAFF
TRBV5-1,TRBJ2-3,CASSVIGSGADTQYF
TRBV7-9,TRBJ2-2,CASSHPQRFGGELFF
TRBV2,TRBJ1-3,CASRRGFSSGNTIYF
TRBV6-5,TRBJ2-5,CASSPLRGAQETQYF
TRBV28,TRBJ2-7,CASSLQAYEQYF
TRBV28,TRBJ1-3,CASSLLGQRGNTIYF
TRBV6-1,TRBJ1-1,CASSAEQGGKDTEAFF
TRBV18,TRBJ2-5,CASSPSGGFETQYF
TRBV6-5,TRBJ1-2,CASGTRTGGYTF
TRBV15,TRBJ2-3,CATSRGDGGVGDTQYF
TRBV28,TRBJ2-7,CASSPPTGAYEQYF
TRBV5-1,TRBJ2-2,CASSLQGGDTGELFF
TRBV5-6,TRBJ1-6,CASSWAGRNSPLHF
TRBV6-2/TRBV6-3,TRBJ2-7,CASSYDPGAYEQYF